This T cell receptor (beta chain) stems from a study of OX40 agonist ivuxolimab in advanced cancers. For the wider study: Ivuxolimab, which targeted the costimulatory receptor OX40 (CD134), was an agonistic, fully human IgG2 monoclonal antibody. Intravenous ivuxolimab was administered to patients every 2 weeks at six dose levels: 0.01, 0.1, 0.3, 1.5, 3 and 10 mg/kg. Among the approximately 50 dose-escalation patients, some 19 had hepatocellular carcinoma, roughly 15 melanoma, 9 renal cell carcinoma and 9 head and neck cancer. In the dose-escalation cohort, 65% to 90% of patients were male, and the mean age was around 60 years, with a range of about 23 to 85. Patients were allowed to have had prior anti-PD-1, anti-PD-L1 or anti-CTLA-4 therapy, and 40% to 45% of the dose-escalation patients had previously received checkpoint inhibitors. Partial responses occurred in three dose-escalation patients, of whom one had hepatocellular carcinoma and two had cutaneous melanoma. The purpose of peripheral TCRbeta sequencing was to test whether ivuxolimab changed TCR sequence diversity and led to clonal T-cell expansion. The paper reports the monotherapy dose-escalation portion (N = 52 patients) of the phase I ivuxolimab trial.

Comment on this clone: Its antigen is currently not known. Base quality data are lacking; no much larger clone is found one base away.

The trial excluded patients who had a history of autoimmune disease or who were on systemic immunosuppression. Peripheral blood for TCR sequencing was collected from all dose cohorts at baseline, on cycle 4 day 1, and on cycle 7 day 1. The samples were drawn from a first-in-human, open-label, multicenter phase I dose-escalation trial of ivuxolimab. The trial enrolled adults with locally advanced or metastatic head and neck squamous cell, hepatocellular, melanoma or renal cell carcinoma. Before TCR sequencing, CD4+ T cells and CD8+ T cells were sorted from peripheral blood as separate populations. General findings and caveats noted by the study authors: Low levels of normalized T-cell clonal expansion were also seen in some patients who did not respond. At doses from 0.1 to 3.0 mg/kg, clonal expansion was seen in both CD4+ and CD8+ blood T cells between baseline and week 6. After ivuxolimab, expanded clones were on average more numerous among CD8+ T cells than among CD4+ T cells. Antigen specificity was not determined for the clonally expanded peripheral T cells. In the 0.1-3.0 mg/kg groups, partial responders were among the patients with the lowest normalized peripheral clonal expansion, particularly in CD8+ T cells.

Genomic DNA was isolated from the sorted cells so that the TCRbeta CDR3 region could be sequenced. The immunoSEQ Assay was used for sequencing of TCRbeta CDR3 regions. Drawn from immuneACCESS, this table holds only the in-frame rearrangements with V and J called that TCRdb kept. Clones are partly lost; checked studies trace under half to an unresolved V gene and leave the rest unexplained. The sample table lists 70,000 to 85,000 clones, approximately 95% of them with a count of one. The top ten clones comprise approximately 11% of the sample. Inclusive of the bounding cysteine and phenylalanine, the CDR3 is 14 residues long. CDR3 DNA is the only sequence kept; it has 42 bases, read in frame from the first base. The germline V gene (reference sequence) gives CDR1 as LNHNV and CDR2 as YYDKDF. Cut back by 0 bases and 4 bases, the V and J ends lie 9 bases apart.

The specimen was CD4+ or CD8+ T cells sorted from blood, collected in a trial of the OX40 agonist ivuxolimab. Recombination joined TRBV15 with TRBJ1-1; TRBD1 is a possible D gene, resting on 5 matching bases. This sequence was found in an adult with an advanced solid tumor such as melanoma, head and neck, liver or kidney cancer. The CDR3 is CATSRDLRVTEAFF. The nucleotide sequence reads TGTGCCACCAGCAGAGATCTCAGGGTCACTGAAGCTTTCTTT.